These 22 T cell receptor beta chains came from one sample sequenced in a study of beta chain features in type 1 diabetes. Sequenced material consisted of expressed TCRB transcripts (all of the isolated RNA was reverse transcribed). Profiled with immunoSEQ multiplex PCR; TCRdb holds only in-frame clones, not every one. The sample gives 250,000 to 350,000 clones, approximately 15% of which show up once; around 7% is in the top ten. The specimen was central memory CD4+ T cells from blood. These receptors all stem from a man aged 25-45 years in good health.

V usage is TRBV5-4 and J usage is TRBJ2-2; possibly TRBD1 or TRBD2 for D (5 bases each). The V gene's germline CDR1 is SGHNT and CDR2 YYREEE (reference sequence). The V end was cut by 4 bases, the J end by 6 bases, with 22 bases between. The CDR3 has 17 residues. The CDR3 DNA follows: TGTGCCAGCAGCCAAGATGGGATCGGGGCTAGACCCGGGGAGCTGTTTTTT. Its translation: CASSQDGIGARPGELFF.

The gene calls are TRBV7-2 and TRBJ2-7; TRBD1 aligns across 8 bases. This CDR3 has 15 residues. J lost 2 bases, V lost 8 bases, and 11 bases had no gene match. CDR1 and CDR2 (germline): SGHTA, FQGNSA. The CDR3 loop is CASAPGDRIAYEQYV. The CDR3 coding sequence is TGTGCCAGCGCCCCCGGGGACAGGATCGCCTACGAGCAGTACGTC.

This clone was recorded at least ten times. This sequence joins TRBV16 and TRBJ1-4, with D uncertain. The CDR3 sequence is 15 residues long. The V end lost 4 bases, the J end lost 0 bases, and 9 bases lay between the germline ends. Looked up from germline, CDR1 is KGHSY and CDR2 is FQNENV. CDR3 in amino acids: CASSPQTATNEKLFF. The CDR3 DNA sequence: TGTGCCAGCAGCCCCCAAACAGCAACTAATGAAAAACTGTTTTTT.

This clone was seen a handful of times. The rearrangement joins TRBV7-9 to TRBJ1-4, with 7 bases aligning to TRBD1. Germline trimming cut 5 bases from V and 6 bases from J; bases unmatched to any gene: 9. Germline CDR1 is SEHNR and CDR2 is FQNEAQ (reference sequence). This CDR3 has 15 amino acids. The CDR3 reads CASSRQTGLYEKLFF. The CDR3 bases are TGTGCCAGCAGCCGGCAGACAGGGTTATATGAAAAACTGTTTTTT.

This clone has just a few counts. J is TRBJ1-1 and V is TRBV10-2; D is unclear. V lost 3 bases and J 10 bases, leaving 24 bases between the germline ends. This CDR3 spans 16 amino acids. Germline assignment: CDR1 WSHSY and CDR2 SAAADI. CDR3 DNA: TGCGCCAGCAGTGACCTCACAAGACTGTCTATGCTGAGAGCTTTCTTT. Protein: CASSDLTRLSMLRAFF.

The chain employs TRBV15 and TRBJ2-7; 7 positions match TRBD1. This CDR3 is built from 16 residues. With V trimmed by 2 bases and J by 3 bases, 10 bases remained unmatched. Per the germline V gene, CDR1 is LNHNV and CDR2 is YYDKDF (reference sequence). Here the CDR3 reads CATSRLKTGPHYEQYF. Here the CDR3 DNA reads TGTGCCACCAGCAGACTTAAGACAGGGCCTCACTACGAGCAGTACTTC.

The CDR3: CASSQQGIYEQYV. CDR3 sequence (DNA): TGTGCCAGCAGTCAACAGGGGATCTACGAGCAGTACGTC. This sequence joins TRBV7-9 and TRBJ2-7; 7 bases map to TRBD1. After removal of 6 bases from V and 3 bases from J, the junction contained 5 bases not matched to a gene. In germline, CDR1 is SEHNR, CDR2 FQNEAQ (reference sequence). The CDR3 is 13 amino acids.

This clone turned up a few times. This rearrangement joins TRBV5-1 to TRBJ2-1; 7 positions agree with TRBD2. V lost 0 bases, J lost 8 bases, and 11 bases stayed unmatched. The germline gives CDR1 SGHRS, CDR2 YFSETQ. This CDR3 is built from 16 residues. CDR3 sequence (DNA): TGCGCCAGCAGCTTGGACCCTGGGGGAGGGCCCCATGAGCAGTTCTTC. Protein: CASSLDPGGGPHEQFF.

The chain employs TRBV19 and TRBJ1-1; the D is unclear. This CDR3 is 12 amino acids long. Germline V gene lookup returns CDR1 LNHDA and CDR2 SQIVND (reference sequence). V was cut by 2 bases and J by 3 bases, with 4 bases left in between. In nucleotides, the CDR3 is TGTGCCAGTAGTATACGCGACACTGAAGCTTTCTTT. Its protein product is CASSIRDTEAFF. Supplemented by reference TRBV19 and TRBJ1-1, the full variable domain reads DGGITQSPKYLFRKEGQNVTLSCEQNLNHDAMYWYRQDPGQGLRLIYYSQIVNDFQKGDIAEGYSVSREKKESFPLTVTSAQKNPTAFYLCASSIRDTEAFFGQGTRLTVV.

Regarding this clone: This specimen includes other DNA sequences encoding the same CDR3. This chain joins TRBV2 and TRBJ2-1; D not certain. The CDR3 contains 12 residues. CDR1 and CDR2 from the germline V gene are SNHLY and FYNNEI. The V end was cut by 2 bases, the J end by 7 bases, with 6 bases between. As DNA, the CDR3 is TGTGCCAGCAGTGAACTGGGGAATGAGCAGTTCTTC. It specifies CASSELGNEQFF.

In its sample, this clone was seen a few times. The rearrangement links TRBV6-5 to TRBJ2-2, with D unresolved. Germline CDR1 and CDR2: MNHEY and SVGAGI. The length of the CDR3 is 15 residues. V was clipped by 6 bases and J by 5 bases, with 16 bases between them. The CDR3 nucleotides read TGTGCCAGCAGCCTATTCCCAGATCGGACCGGGGAGCTGTTTTTT. This encodes CASSLFPDRTGELFF.

The chain has TRBV23-1 and TRBJ1-2; no firm D call. TRBV23-1 is an open reading frame whose function is uncertain. The CDR3 contains 13 residues. Trimming took off 6 bases at V and 14 bases at J, with 22 bases between the two ends. In DNA form, the CDR3 reads TGCGCCAGCAGCCAAGATGAAGGACGTGTGAGAACCTTC. Its translation: CASSQDEGRVRTF.

A few counts support this clone. V usage is TRBV4-3 and J usage is TRBJ2-5; TRBD2 is a possible D gene (6 bases). Trimming took off 1 base at V and 10 bases at J, with 13 bases between the two ends. This CDR3 comprises 13 residues. CDR1 is LGHNA and CDR2 is YSLEER in the germline V gene. The CDR3 region is CASSQVGGLGQYF. The DNA of the CDR3 is TGCGCCAGCAGCCAAGTCGGGGGTTTGGGCCAGTACTTC.

Comment on this clone: Other DNA variants within this sample encode the same CDR3. The chain links TRBV6-5 to TRBJ2-5; D gene ambiguous. V was cut by 8 bases and J by 4 bases, with 8 bases left in between. The CDR3 is 11 amino acids. The germline V gene has CDR1 MNHEY and CDR2 SVGAGI. In nucleotides, the CDR3 is TGTGCCAGCCGCCTCGGAGAGACCCAGTACTTC. Translated, it gives CASRLGETQYF.

The chain is built from TRBV6-1 and TRBJ2-2, with D perhaps matching TRBD2 (5 bases). Germline V CDR1 and CDR2: MNHNS, SASEGT. V was pared by 7 bases and J by 5 bases, with 11 bases between. The CDR3 loop spans 13 amino acids. The CDR3 protein is CASKLAPTGELFF. In DNA, the CDR3 is TGTGCCAGCAAATTAGCGCCAACCGGGGAGCTGTTTTTT.

This clone was detected only once. The chain joins TRBV19 to TRBJ1-1; D unresolved. The CDR3 spans 13 residues. Per germline, CDR1 LNHDA and CDR2 SQIVND (reference sequence). With 5 bases removed from V and 1 base from J, the gap between germline ends came to 8 bases. The CDR3 loop reads CASSLSGNTEAFF. The CDR3 DNA is TGTGCCAGTAGTTTGAGTGGGAACACTGAAGCTTTCTTT.

This clone has only a few counts. The CDR3 sequence: CASRPGQGNTGELFF. As DNA, the CDR3 is TGTGCCAGCAGACCGGGACAGGGGAACACCGGGGAGCTGTTTTTT. This chain joins TRBV7-8 and TRBJ2-2, with 9 bases lining up with TRBD1. This CDR3 region has 15 residues. V lost 6 bases and J lost 1; bases outside the gene matches: 3. Looked up from germline, CDR1 is SGHVS and CDR2 is FQNEAQ.

The chain employs TRBV7-8 and TRBJ2-5; TRBD1 agrees at 7 bases. The CDR3 is 15 residues long. The trim removed 5 bases at V and 5 bases at J, leaving 11 bases unmatched. Germline V gives CDR1 SGHVS, CDR2 FQNEAQ. As DNA, the CDR3 is TGTGCCAGCAGCCCCTCCTCACAGGGGTGGGAGACCCAGTACTTC. It yields the protein CASSPSSQGWETQYF. Variable domain in full (rest from reference TRBV7-8 and TRBJ2-5): GAGVSQSPRYKVAKRGQDVALRCDPISGHVSLFWYQQALGQGPEFLTYFQNEAQLDKSGLPSDRFFAERPEGSVSTLKIQRTQQEDSAVYLCASSPSSQGWETQYFGPGTRLLVL.

This clone was observed a few times. The J gene is TRBJ2-3, the V gene TRBV11-3; D gene uncertain. The germline CDR1 and CDR2 sequences are SGHNT and YENEEA. The CDR3 covers 12 residues. V dropped 0 bases and J dropped 10 bases, with 8 bases sitting between them. The CDR3 here is CASSLDTVAQYF. The CDR3 coding sequence is TGTGCCAGCAGCTTAGATACTGTGGCGCAGTATTTT.

CDR3 sequence: CASSFEGAKTGELFF. The CDR3 nucleotides read TGTGCCAGCAGCTTCGAGGGGGCTAAGACCGGGGAGCTGTTTTTT. The chain employs TRBV4-2 and TRBJ2-2; TRBD1 aligns across 7 bases. The CDR3 contains 15 residues. Trimming at V came to 5 bases and at J to 5 bases, leaving 8 bases not matched to a gene. Germline V lookup: CDR1 LGHNA, CDR2 YNFKEQ.

The chain combines TRBV4-1 with TRBJ2-5; D is possibly TRBD1 (5 bases). The CDR3 contains 14 residues. The V end lost 5 bases, the J end lost 1 base, and 11 bases lay between the germline ends. Germline CDR1 and CDR2: MGHRA and YSYEKL. CDR3 in DNA: TGCGCCAGCAGCACAGGACCGACCCAAGAGACCCAGTACTTC. This encodes CASSTGPTQETQYF.

This clone was found a few times. At one end the junction does not follow the germline gene, possibly because of a read error. The rearrangement joins TRBV6-1 to TRBJ2-5; weak D call: TRBD1 (7 bases). CDR3 size: 16 residues. CDR1 is MNHNS, CDR2 SASEGT, per germline. The CDR3 protein is CAISAGQRAIDETQYF. The CDR3 DNA reads TGTGCCATCAGTGCGGGACAGCGGGCTATAGACGAGACCCAGTACTTC.